This T cell receptor (beta chain) comes out of a study of human T cells and chemical hapten exposure. About the study: Patients were mainly female, each with alopecia areata, totalis or universalis.

The germline V gene encodes CDR1 MNHEY and CDR2 SMNVEV (reference sequence). V was trimmed by 11 bases and J by 3 bases, leaving 14 bases between them. The length of the CDR3 is 13 residues. Time point meaning: patch test 1, 2 weeks after DPC sensitization. As for treatment: therapeutic diphenylcyclopropenone sensitization with weekly scalp DPC. Researchers sampled blood before each patch test went on. In the library, unique molecular identifiers were attached to individual cDNA molecules. In TCRdb, the RACE reads were re-called with MiXCR into one record per CDR3 protein. The repertoire includes fewer than 400,000 distinct CDR3 sequences, around 7% of them detected once, and 7.5% to 8.5% sits in the top ten.

The receptor was derived from a woman between 18 and 29 years old with alopecia areata. Some clones in this sample may be carry-over from other donors' samples. The sample was whole blood, taken in connection with sensitization to the hapten diphenylcyclopropenone (DPC). The rearrangement uses TRBV27 and TRBJ2-1; weak D call: TRBD1 (6 bases). The CDR3 sequence: CARLGTIYNEQFF. CDR3 DNA sequence: TGTGCCCGACTTGGGACAATCTACAATGAGCAGTTCTTC.